This TCR beta chain was sequenced in a study of shared clonotypes between healthy human individuals. TCRdb's table, derived via immunoSEQ multiplex PCR, lists solely in-frame clones and lacks some. The profile covers about 79,000 clones, with 60% to 80% appearing a single time and about 51% taken by the ten largest. CD8 memory combined CD45RO+ cells with CCR7-negative CD45RA+ TemRA cells. This clone was detected once. This CDR3 comprises 15 residues. V was cut by 3 bases and J by 5 bases, with 17 bases left in between. Germline CDR1 MNHNS, CDR2 SASEGT. V usage is TRBV6-1 and J usage is TRBJ2-7, with D perhaps TRBD1 (6 bases). Material for sequencing was memory CD8+ T cells sorted from blood. As for subset: CD45RO+ cells pooled with CCR7-negative TemRA cells. This receptor was obtained from a man aged 25-40 years in good health. Here the CDR3 DNA reads TGTGCCAGCAGTGACCACTGGGACATAAACAACGAGCAGTACTTC. Translated: CASSDHWDINNEQYF.